The next 17 T cell receptor beta chains were all read from a single sample in a study of blood T cell repertoires in COVID-19. Some clones are missing from TCRdb's copy, which holds only in-frame ones; the method was immunoSEQ multiplex PCR. The data show 350,000 to 400,000 clones, about 90% seen once. Sequencing was performed on peripheral blood. The receptor source for this set is a woman aged 25 to 45 with COVID-19, enrolled during active disease.

The chain links TRBV27 to TRBJ2-4, with 9 bases matching TRBD1. Trimming at V came to 3 bases and at J to 0 bases, leaving 9 bases not matched to a gene. The CDR3 totals 18 residues. Germline CDR1 reads MNHEY; CDR2 reads SMNVEV (reference sequence). The CDR3 bases are TGTGCCAGCAGTTTCGCCCGACAGGGGGGGGTAGCCAAAAACATTCAGTACTTC. This encodes CASSFARQGGVAKNIQYF.

V and J are TRBV7-6 and TRBJ2-3, with D perhaps matching TRBD2 (6 bases). The germline gives CDR1 SGHVS, CDR2 FNYEAQ. The CDR3 loop spans 16 amino acids. V was trimmed by 5 bases and J by 4 bases, leaving 19 bases between them. Written as DNA, the CDR3 is TGTGCCAGCAGCCAGGGAAATAGCGGAGCCTCAGATACGCAGTATTTT. This translates into CASSQGNSGASDTQYF.

The rearrangement joins TRBV9 to TRBJ2-3; D is undetermined. Germline assignment: CDR1 SGDLS and CDR2 YYNGEE. This CDR3 has 14 amino acids. The germline V and J ends were trimmed by 4 bases and 0 bases, with 9 bases remaining between them. In nucleotides, the CDR3 is TGTGCCAGCAGCCCTGGGCTTAGCACAGATACGCAGTATTTT. Protein product: CASSPGLSTDTQYF.

The V call is TRBV5-6, the J call TRBJ1-6, with 11 bases aligning to TRBD1. CDR1 and CDR2 (germline): SGHDT, YYEEEE. The CDR3 loop spans 15 amino acids. The V segment lost 2 bases and the J segment 10 bases; nucleotides outside the gene matches: 5. The CDR3 DNA sequence: TGTGCCAGCAGCTTAACCGGGACAGGGGGATCACCCCTCCACTTT. Translated, it gives CASSLTGTGGSPLHF.

The chain has TRBV15 and TRBJ2-6, with 8 nucleotides matching TRBD1. With V trimmed by 5 bases and J by 2 bases, 17 bases remained unmatched. The germline gives CDR1 LNHNV, CDR2 YYDKDF (reference sequence). The CDR3 is 20 residues long. DNA for the CDR3: TGTGCCACCAGCCGAACCAAATTGGACAGGGTAGGGGCTGGGGCCAACGTCCTGACTTTC. Translation gives CATSRTKLDRVGAGANVLTF.

The chain links TRBV9 to TRBJ2-3, with 11 bases identical to TRBD2. Germline loops: CDR1 SGDLS, CDR2 YYNGEE. V lost 4 bases to trimming and J lost 3 bases; unmatched junction nucleotides: 7. CDR3 length: 16 amino acids. Here the CDR3 DNA reads TGTGCCAGCAGCACCCCCAGACTAGCGGGAACAGATACGCAGTATTTT. It codes for CASSTPRLAGTDTQYF.

The chain is built from TRBV29-1 and TRBJ2-5, with 8 nucleotides matching TRBD1. The CDR3 is 15 residues long. V lost 0 bases, J lost 1 base, and 4 bases stayed unmatched. Germline V gene data show CDR1 as SQVTM and CDR2 as ANQGSEA. CDR3 protein: CSVEEGQVRQETQYF. In DNA, the CDR3 is TGCAGCGTTGAAGAGGGACAGGTTCGCCAAGAGACCCAGTACTTC.

This sequence joins TRBV6-9 and TRBJ2-3, with D unclear. The ends were cut back, 8 bases at V and 2 bases at J, with 8 bases in the middle. The CDR3 length is 12 residues. Germline assignment: CDR1 MNHGY and CDR2 SVAAGI. CDR3 nucleotide sequence: TGTGCCAGCGGGCCCCCCACAGATACGCAGTATTTT. The encoded protein is CASGPPTDTQYF.

This rearrangement joins TRBV13 to TRBJ2-1, with TRBD2 matching over 9 bases. Germline V gene data show CDR1 as PRHDT and CDR2 as FYEKMQ (reference sequence). V was clipped by 1 base and J by 6 bases; unmatched bases: 4. The CDR3 spans 15 residues. This chain's CDR3 is CASSLALAGSNEQFF. The DNA of the CDR3 is TGTGCCAGCAGCTTAGCGCTAGCGGGAAGCAATGAGCAGTTCTTC.

The V gene is TRBV27, the J gene TRBJ1-2; D is unresolved. Germline V gene sequence: CDR1 MNHEY, CDR2 SMNVEV (reference sequence). This CDR3 is 13 amino acids long. V lost 6 bases and J lost 1, with 9 bases in between. CDR3 sequence (DNA): TGTGCCAGCAGACTGAACCTTAACTATGGCTACACCTTC. Protein product: CASRLNLNYGYTF.

The chain has TRBV19 and TRBJ2-7; perhaps TRBD2 as D (7 bases). Germline lookup yields CDR1 LNHDA and CDR2 SQIVND (reference sequence). This CDR3 has 13 residues. Trimming took 6 bases from V and 4 from J, leaving 13 bases between them. The CDR3 protein is CASRAGGRYEQYV. The CDR3, as DNA: TGTGCCAGTAGGGCCGGGGGGCGATACGAGCAGTACGTC.

This clone is a singleton in its sample. The CDR3 region is CASSFNGVTEAFF. The CDR3 DNA reads TGTGCCAGCAGCTTTAACGGAGTGACTGAAGCTTTCTTT. The chain carries TRBV11-2 and TRBJ1-1; D call uncertain. V was pared by 3 bases and J by 5 bases, with 10 bases between. Germline V gene sequence: CDR1 SGHAT, CDR2 FQNNGV. CDR3 size: 13 residues.

The rearrangement joins TRBV7-2 to TRBJ2-5; 12 bases align to TRBD2. This CDR3 has 15 amino acids. With V trimmed by 5 bases and J by 5 bases, 6 bases remained unmatched. The germline V gene encodes CDR1 SGHTA and CDR2 FQGNSA. CDR3 region: CASSGLAGSRETQYF. For the CDR3, the DNA is TGTGCCAGCAGCGGACTAGCGGGAAGTAGGGAGACCCAGTACTTC.

The chain links TRBV18 to TRBJ2-7; 8 bases match TRBD1. Losses at the gene ends were 2 bases for V and 5 bases for J; bases not matched to a gene: 8. The CDR3 contains 15 residues. The germline gives CDR1 KGHSH, CDR2 LQKENI. In DNA form, the CDR3 reads TGTGCCAGCTCACCAGGACAGGGTACTCTAAACGAGCAGTACTTC. It yields the protein CASSPGQGTLNEQYF.

This clone was seen a few times. This chain connects TRBV5-6 to TRBJ1-1; tentatively, D is TRBD1 (5 bases). This CDR3 has 14 residues. Germline loops: CDR1 SGHDT, CDR2 YYEEEE. Trimming shortened V by 2 bases and J by 1 base, and 9 bases separated the two germline ends. This chain's CDR3 is CASSFPQGNTEAFF. The CDR3 region has the DNA TGTGCCAGCAGCTTCCCGCAGGGGAACACTGAAGCTTTCTTT.

The CDR3 DNA sequence: TGTGCCAGCAGCTTCGGACTAGCGGGAGAGGGCAATGAGCAGTTCTTC. Its protein is CASSFGLAGEGNEQFF. The J gene is TRBJ2-1, the V gene TRBV7-6; TRBD2 agrees at 13 bases. CDR1 SGHVS and CDR2 FNYEAQ come from the germline V gene. The CDR3 has 16 amino acids. With V trimmed by 3 bases and J by 6 bases, 5 bases remained unmatched.

The gene calls are TRBV19 and TRBJ2-7, with D tentatively TRBD2 (5 bases). The V gene's germline CDR1 is LNHDA and CDR2 SQIVND (reference sequence). V gave up 4 bases and J gave up 4 bases, with 14 bases separating them. There are 14 residues in the CDR3. The CDR3 region has the DNA TGTGCCAGTAGTAAGCCTGGGTCGGGGTACGAGCAGTACTTC. This encodes CASSKPGSGYEQYF.